This TCR beta chain was sequenced for a study of identical twins. This clonotype was counted between two and nine times. What it recognizes is unknown. Each donor was a healthy Caucasian. General observations from the study: Among out-of-frame alpha sequences shared by twins, low generation probability occurred in excess. The study reached conclusions through statistical analysis that was cross-sectional, not following the same donors. Insertions were reduced in abundant cord blood beta clonotypes but not in memory repertoires.

TCRdb itself ran the 5' RACE reads through MiXCR, one entry per CDR3 protein. The sample records some 1,700,000 distinct CDR3 sequences, around a third being singletons. The TCR sequence derives from a newborn girl in good health. The sample taken for sequencing was cord blood.

The CDR3 sequence: CSVGGWNEQFF. The DNA of the CDR3 is TGCAGCGTTGGGGGATGGAATGAGCAGTTCTTC. The chain joins TRBV29-1 to TRBJ2-1; D call uncertain. This CDR3 contains 11 residues. Germline V gene sequence: CDR1 SQVTM, CDR2 ANQGSEA. Trimming shortened V by 4 bases and J by 7 bases, and 8 bases separated the two germline ends.